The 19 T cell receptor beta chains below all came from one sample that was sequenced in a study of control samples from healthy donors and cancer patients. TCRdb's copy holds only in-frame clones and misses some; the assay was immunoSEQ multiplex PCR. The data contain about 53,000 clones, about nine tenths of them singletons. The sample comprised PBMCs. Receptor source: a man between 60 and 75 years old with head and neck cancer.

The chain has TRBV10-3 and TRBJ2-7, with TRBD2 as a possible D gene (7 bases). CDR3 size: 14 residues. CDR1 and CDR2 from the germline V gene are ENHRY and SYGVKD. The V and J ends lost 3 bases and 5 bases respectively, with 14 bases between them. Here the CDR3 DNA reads TGTGCCATCAGTGATGAGGGGGGGCCTAACGAGCAGTACTTC. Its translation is CAISDEGGPNEQYF.

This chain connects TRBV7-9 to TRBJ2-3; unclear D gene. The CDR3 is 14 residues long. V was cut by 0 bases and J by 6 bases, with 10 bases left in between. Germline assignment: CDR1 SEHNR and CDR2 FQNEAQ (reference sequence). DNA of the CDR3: TGTGCCAGCAGCTTAGCCAACTTCAGGGATACGCAGTATTTT. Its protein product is CASSLANFRDTQYF.

The CDR3 DNA reads TGCGCCAGCAGTGCTAGCGCTGAGACCCAGTACTTC. Protein product: CASSASAETQYF. The rearrangement joins TRBV10-2 to TRBJ2-5, with D perhaps matching TRBD2 (6 bases). V was pared by 4 bases and J by 5 bases, with 8 bases between. The CDR3 totals 12 residues. Per the germline V gene, CDR1 is WSHSY and CDR2 is SAAADI.

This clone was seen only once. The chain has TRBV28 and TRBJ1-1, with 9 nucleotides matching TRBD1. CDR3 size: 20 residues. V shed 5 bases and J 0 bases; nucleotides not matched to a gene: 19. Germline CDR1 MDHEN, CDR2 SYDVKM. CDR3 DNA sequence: TGTGCCAGCAGTATACCGACAGGGGGTCGACTCGCGTGGGTGAACACTGAAGCTTTCTTT. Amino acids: CASSIPTGGRLAWVNTEAFF.

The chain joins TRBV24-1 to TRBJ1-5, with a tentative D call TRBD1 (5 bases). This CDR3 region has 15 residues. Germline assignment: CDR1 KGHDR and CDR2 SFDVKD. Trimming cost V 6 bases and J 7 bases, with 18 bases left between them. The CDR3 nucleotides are TGTGCCACCAGTAAGTGGTGGGGCCGGGGGCAGCCCCAGCATTTT. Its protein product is CATSKWWGRGQPQHF.

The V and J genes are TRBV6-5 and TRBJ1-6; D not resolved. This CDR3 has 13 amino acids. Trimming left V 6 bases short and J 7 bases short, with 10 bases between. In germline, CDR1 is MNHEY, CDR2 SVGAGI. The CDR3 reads CASRTLENSPLHF. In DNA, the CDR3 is TGTGCCAGCAGGACACTGGAGAATTCACCCCTCCACTTT.

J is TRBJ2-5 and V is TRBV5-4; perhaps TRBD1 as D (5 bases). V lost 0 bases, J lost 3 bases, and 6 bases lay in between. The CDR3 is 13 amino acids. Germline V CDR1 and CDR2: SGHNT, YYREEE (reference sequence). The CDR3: CASSLGREETQYF. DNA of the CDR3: TGTGCCAGCAGCTTGGGCAGGGAAGAGACCCAGTACTTC.

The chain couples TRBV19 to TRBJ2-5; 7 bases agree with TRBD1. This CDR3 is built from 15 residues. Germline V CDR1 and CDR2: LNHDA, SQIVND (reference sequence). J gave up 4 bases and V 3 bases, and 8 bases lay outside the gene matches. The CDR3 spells CASSIRQGEGETQYF. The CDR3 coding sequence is TGTGCCAGTAGTATCCGACAGGGAGAGGGAGAGACCCAGTACTTC.

CDR3 sequence: CASSADGFNYGYTF. In DNA form, the CDR3 reads TGTGCCAGCAGCGCGGACGGATTTAACTATGGCTACACCTTC. V usage is TRBV7-2 and J usage is TRBJ1-2; D remains unclear. This CDR3 contains 14 residues. Trimming left V 5 bases short and J 1 base short, with 11 bases between. Germline CDR1 reads SGHTA; CDR2 reads FQGNSA.

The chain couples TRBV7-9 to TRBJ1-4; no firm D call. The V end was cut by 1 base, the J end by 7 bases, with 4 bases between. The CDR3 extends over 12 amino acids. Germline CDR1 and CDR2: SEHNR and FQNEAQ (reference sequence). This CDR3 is CASSLGREKLFF. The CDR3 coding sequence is TGTGCCAGCAGCTTAGGTCGTGAAAAACTGTTTTTT.

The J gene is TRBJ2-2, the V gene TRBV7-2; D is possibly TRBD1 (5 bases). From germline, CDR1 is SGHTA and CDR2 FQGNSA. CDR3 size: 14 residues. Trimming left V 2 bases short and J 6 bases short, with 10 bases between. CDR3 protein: CASSLQWGPGELFF. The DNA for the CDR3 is TGTGCCAGCAGCTTACAGTGGGGCCCCGGGGAGCTGTTTTTT.

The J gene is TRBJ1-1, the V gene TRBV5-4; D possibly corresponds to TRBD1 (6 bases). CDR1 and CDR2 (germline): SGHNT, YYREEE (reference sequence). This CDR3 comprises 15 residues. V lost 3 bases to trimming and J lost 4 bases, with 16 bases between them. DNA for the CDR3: TGTGCCAGCAGCTATGACCGGGACACCAGCACTGAAGCTTTCTTT. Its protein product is CASSYDRDTSTEAFF.

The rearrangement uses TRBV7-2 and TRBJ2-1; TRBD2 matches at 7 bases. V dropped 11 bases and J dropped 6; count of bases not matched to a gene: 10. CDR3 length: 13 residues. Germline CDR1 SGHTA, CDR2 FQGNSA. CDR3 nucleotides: TGTGCCTCCCTCCGGGGCGGGGGCAATGAGCAGTTCTTC. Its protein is CASLRGGGNEQFF. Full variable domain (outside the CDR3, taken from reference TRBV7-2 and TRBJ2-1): GAGVSQSPSNKVTEKGKDVELRCDPISGHTALYWYRQSLGQGLEFLIYFQGNSAPDKSGLPSDRFSAERTGGSVSTLTIQRTQQEDSAVYLCASLRGGGNEQFFGPGTRLTVL.

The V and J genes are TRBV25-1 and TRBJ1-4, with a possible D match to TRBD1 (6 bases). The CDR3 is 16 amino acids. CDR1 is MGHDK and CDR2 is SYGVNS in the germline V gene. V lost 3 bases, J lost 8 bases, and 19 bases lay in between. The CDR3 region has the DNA TGTGCCAGCAGTGAGATGACACAGGGAACTTCGGAAAAACTGTTTTTT. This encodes CASSEMTQGTSEKLFF.

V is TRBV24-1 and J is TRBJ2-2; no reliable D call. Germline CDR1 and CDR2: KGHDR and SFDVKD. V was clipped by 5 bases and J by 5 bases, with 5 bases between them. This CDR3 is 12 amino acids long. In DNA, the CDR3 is TGTGCCACCAGTGTCAATACCGGGGAGCTGTTTTTT. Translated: CATSVNTGELFF.

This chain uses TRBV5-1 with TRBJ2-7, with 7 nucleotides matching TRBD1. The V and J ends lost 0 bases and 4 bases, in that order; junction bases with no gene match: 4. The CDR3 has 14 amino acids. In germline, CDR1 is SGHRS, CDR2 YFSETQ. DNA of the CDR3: TGCGCCAGCAGCTTGGCTGGACAGGCTTACGAGCAGTACTTC. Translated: CASSLAGQAYEQYF.

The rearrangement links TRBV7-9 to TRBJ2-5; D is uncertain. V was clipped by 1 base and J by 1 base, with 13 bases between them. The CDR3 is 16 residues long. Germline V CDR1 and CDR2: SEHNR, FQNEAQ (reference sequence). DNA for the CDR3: TGTGCCAGCAGCTTAGTTATGGGCTCGGGCCAAGAGACCCAGTACTTC. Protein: CASSLVMGSGQETQYF.

CDR3 coding DNA: TGCGCCAGCAGCCAAGATAGGACAGGGATGGCTCAGCCCCAGCATTTT. Translation: CASSQDRTGMAQPQHF. This rearrangement joins TRBV4-3 to TRBJ1-5; 8 bases align to TRBD1. V trimming: 0 bases; J trimming: 6 bases; junction bases outside the gene matches: 7. CDR1 LGHNA and CDR2 YSLEER come from the germline V gene. The CDR3 runs 16 residues.

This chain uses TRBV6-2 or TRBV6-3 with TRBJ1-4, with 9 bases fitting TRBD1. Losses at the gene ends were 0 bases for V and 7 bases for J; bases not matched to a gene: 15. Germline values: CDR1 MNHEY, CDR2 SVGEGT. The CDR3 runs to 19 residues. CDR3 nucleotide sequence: TGTGCCAGCAGTTACTCGATGGGGGGTCAGGGACAGGGAAGTGAAAAACTGTTTTTT. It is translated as CASSYSMGGQGQGSEKLFF.